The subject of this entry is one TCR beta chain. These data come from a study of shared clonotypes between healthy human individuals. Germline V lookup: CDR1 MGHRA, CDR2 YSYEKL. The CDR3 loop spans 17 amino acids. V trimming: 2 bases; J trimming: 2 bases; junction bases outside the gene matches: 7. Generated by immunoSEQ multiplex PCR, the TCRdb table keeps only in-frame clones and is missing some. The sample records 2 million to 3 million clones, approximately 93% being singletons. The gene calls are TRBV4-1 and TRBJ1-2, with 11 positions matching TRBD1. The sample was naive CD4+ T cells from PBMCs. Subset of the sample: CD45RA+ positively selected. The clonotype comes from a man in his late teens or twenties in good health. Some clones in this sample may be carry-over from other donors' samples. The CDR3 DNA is TGCGCCAGCAGCCAAACGTCGGGGACAGGGGGGAACTATGGCTACACCTTC. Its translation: CASSQTSGTGGNYGYTF.